This record looks at one T cell receptor (beta chain) sequence and its context. The antigen is unknown. The data derive from a study of blood T cells in healthy people across ages. Study at large: Template switching recovered approximately one barcoded beta molecule for every two T cells.

PCR was performed a second time for about 7 to 11 cycles using a sample-barcoded 5' primer and a J-beta primer mix. From the 5' RACE reads, TCRdb called clonotypes with MiXCR, one entry per CDR3 protein. The sample shows around 900,000 distinct CDR3 sequences, approximately 50% of them seen only once. Findings and caveats of the study: A conclusive naive versus antigen-experienced comparison was prevented by the unsorted PBMCs.

The CDR3 is made up of 12 amino acids. V lost 7 bases to trimming and J lost 1 base, with 7 bases between them. Sequencing used blood. The sequence derives from a woman aged 60-75 years in good health. The chain recombines TRBV12-3 or TRBV12-4 with TRBJ1-1; no reliable D call. This CDR3 reads CASIRANTEAFF. For the CDR3, the DNA is TGTGCCAGCATTAGAGCGAACACTGAAGCTTTCTTT.